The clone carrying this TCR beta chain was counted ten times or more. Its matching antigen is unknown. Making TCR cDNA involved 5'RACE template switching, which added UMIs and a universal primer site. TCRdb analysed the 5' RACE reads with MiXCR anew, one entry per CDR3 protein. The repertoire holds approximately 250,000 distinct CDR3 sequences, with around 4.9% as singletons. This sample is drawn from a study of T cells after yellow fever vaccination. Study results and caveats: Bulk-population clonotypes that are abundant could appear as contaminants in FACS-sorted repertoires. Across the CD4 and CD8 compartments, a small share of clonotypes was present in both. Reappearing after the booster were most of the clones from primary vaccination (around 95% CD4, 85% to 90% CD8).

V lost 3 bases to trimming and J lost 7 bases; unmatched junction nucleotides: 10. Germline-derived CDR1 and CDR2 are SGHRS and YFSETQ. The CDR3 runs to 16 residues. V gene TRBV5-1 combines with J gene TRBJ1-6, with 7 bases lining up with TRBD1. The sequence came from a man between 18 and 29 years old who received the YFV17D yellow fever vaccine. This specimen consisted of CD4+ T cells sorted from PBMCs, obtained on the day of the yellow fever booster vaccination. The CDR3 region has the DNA TGCGCCAGCAGCTCGCAGGGGGACATAAGAAATTCACCCCTCCACTTT. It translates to CASSSQGDIRNSPLHF.